The 32 T cell receptor beta chains reported below all come from one sample, sequenced in a study of T cell changes during pregnancy in multiple sclerosis. Repertoires were generated with immunoSEQ multiplex PCR, while TCRdb's copy carries only in-frame clones and drops some. This sample has more than 70,000 clones, with 93% found just once. The material sequenced was peripheral blood, taken in the second trimester of pregnancy. The receptor set was obtained from a female donor with multiple sclerosis, enrolled in a pregnancy study.

The chain combines TRBV7-9 with TRBJ2-7; TRBD2 agrees at 12 bases. This CDR3 comprises 14 residues. Germline CDR1 SEHNR, CDR2 FQNEAQ (reference sequence). J lost 7 bases, V lost 6 bases, and 7 bases had no gene match. CDR3 amino acids: CASRRLAGVEEQYF. The DNA for the CDR3 is TGTGCCAGCAGGAGACTAGCGGGGGTGGAGGAGCAGTACTTC. The whole variable domain, filled in from reference TRBV7-9 and TRBJ2-7, reads DTGVSQNPRHKITKRGQNVTFRCDPISEHNRLYWYRQTLGQGPEFLTYFQNEAQLEKSRLLSDRFSAERPKGSFSTLEIQRTEQGDSAMYLCASRRLAGVEEQYFGPGTRLTVT.

The chain carries TRBV30 and TRBJ2-7, with 8 bases that match TRBD1. The trim removed 0 bases at V and 6 bases at J, leaving 10 bases unmatched. CDR1 and CDR2 (germline): GTSNPN, SVGIG (reference sequence). The CDR3 is 15 residues long. DNA of the CDR3: TGTGCCTGGAGTGTACTGGGACAGGCATCGTCCGAGCAGTACTTC. Its translation is CAWSVLGQASSEQYF.

The J gene is TRBJ2-1, the V gene TRBV6-6, with D perhaps TRBD2 (6 bases). Germline loops: CDR1 MNHNY, CDR2 SVGAGI (reference sequence). The V and J ends lost 6 bases and 12 bases respectively, with 12 bases between them. This CDR3 is built from 11 residues. The CDR3 protein is CASSPQEGQFF. The DNA of the CDR3 is TGTGCCAGCAGCCCCCAGGAGGGGCAGTTCTTC.

Notes on this clone: One end of the junction is discordant with germline, which a read error may explain. The V call is TRBV7-7, the J call TRBJ2-1, with 10 positions matching TRBD2. Per the germline V gene, CDR1 is SSHAT and CDR2 is FNYEAQ (reference sequence). The CDR3 is made up of 14 amino acids. CDR3 residues: CASSAAGGLNEQFF. The DNA for the CDR3 is TGTGCTAGCAGCGCAGCGGGGGGGCTCAATGAGCAGTTCTTC.

The chain joins TRBV19 to TRBJ1-1; no clear D. Germline assignment: CDR1 LNHDA and CDR2 SQIVND (reference sequence). The CDR3 totals 14 residues. V was shortened by 0 bases and J by 0 bases, with 5 bases between the two germline ends. The CDR3 nucleotides read TGTGCCAGTAGTATAGATCCGGTGAACACTGAAGCTTTCTTT. It is translated as CASSIDPVNTEAFF.

This chain's CDR3 is CASSLGGDTEAFF. The CDR3 region has the DNA TGTGCCAGCAGCTTGGGGGGCGACACTGAAGCTTTCTTT. This chain links TRBV5-4 with TRBJ1-1, with TRBD1 as a possible D gene (5 bases). Looked up from germline, CDR1 is SGHNT and CDR2 is YYREEE (reference sequence). The CDR3 has 13 amino acids. The V end was cut by 0 bases, the J end by 3 bases, with 6 bases between.

The genes are TRBV28 and TRBJ2-4, with D perhaps matching TRBD2 (5 bases). In germline, CDR1 is MDHEN, CDR2 SYDVKM. The germline V and J ends were trimmed by 3 bases and 0 bases, with 12 bases remaining between them. The length of the CDR3 is 16 residues. The CDR3 nucleotides are TGTGCCAGCAGTTTTAGCGCTGGGCTAGCCAAAAACATTCAGTACTTC. Translation gives CASSFSAGLAKNIQYF.

The J gene is TRBJ1-6, the V gene TRBV7-6; D is uncertain. Germline values: CDR1 SGHVS, CDR2 FNYEAQ. The CDR3 extends over 13 amino acids. Trimming removed 9 bases at V and 13 bases at J, with 19 bases between. The DNA for the CDR3 is TGTGCCAGTGGTGCGGGGATTGCTGGGCCCCTCCACTTT. It codes for CASGAGIAGPLHF.

This clone was seen only once. CDR3 protein: CASSGTGKGSEKLFF. In nucleotides, the CDR3 is TGCGCCAGCAGCGGGACAGGGAAGGGGTCTGAAAAACTGTTTTTT. V is TRBV10-2 and J is TRBJ1-4; 9 positions agree with TRBD1. The V gene's germline CDR1 is WSHSY and CDR2 SAAADI. V was pared by 6 bases and J by 7 bases, with 9 bases of the junction left unmatched. The CDR3 is 15 residues long.

V usage is TRBV18 and J usage is TRBJ2-2; D possibly corresponds to TRBD1 (6 bases). V lost 8 bases, J lost 1 base, and 17 bases lay in between. The CDR3 covers 16 residues. CDR1 and CDR2 (germline): KGHSH, LQKENI. CDR3 sequence (DNA): TGTGCCAGCCACGCGCGTGGGGGCCTGAACACCGGGGAGCTGTTTTTT. It specifies CASHARGGLNTGELFF.

The chain carries TRBV7-2 and TRBJ1-3, with TRBD1 matching over 9 bases. The germline gives CDR1 SGHTA, CDR2 FQGNSA. Trimming cost V 2 bases and J 1 base; bases outside gene matches: 6. The CDR3 totals 17 residues. In DNA, the CDR3 is TGTGCCAGCAGCTTAATTGGGACAGGGAAGTCTGGAAACACCATATATTTT. It yields the protein CASSLIGTGKSGNTIYF.

The V and J genes are TRBV6-5 and TRBJ1-2, with 10 nucleotides matching TRBD1. The V gene end was trimmed by 6 bases and the J gene end by 7 bases; junction bases not matched to a gene: 8. In germline, CDR1 is MNHEY, CDR2 SVGAGI. The CDR3 is 14 amino acids. CDR3 in amino acids: CASRSLGTGAGYTF. As DNA, the CDR3 is TGTGCCAGCAGATCACTAGGGACAGGGGCTGGCTACACCTTC.

V and J are TRBV7-3 and TRBJ2-5, with D perhaps TRBD2 (7 bases). The germline V gene encodes CDR1 SGHTA and CDR2 FQGTGA. V lost 1 base, J lost 7 bases, and 16 bases lay in between. The CDR3 runs 15 residues. For the CDR3, the DNA is TGTGCCAGCAGCTTAAGGGGGGGGCCTATGTGGACCCAGTACTTC. Its translation: CASSLRGGPMWTQYF.

The chain couples TRBV12-2 to TRBJ2-7; TRBD1 reflects the table's D call only, with no check against the DNA. TRBV12-2 is recorded as a pseudogene. The CDR3 runs 16 residues. The CDR3 DNA is TGTGCAAGTCGCGCCCACCGACAGGGGTCGTTGAACGAGCAGTACTTC. Translating gives CASRAHRQGSLNEQYF.

In its sample, this clone was seen once. Here the CDR3 reads CASSVGQGATGTEAFF. In DNA form, the CDR3 reads TGTGCCAGCAGCGTGGGACAGGGGGCCACGGGAACTGAAGCTTTCTTT. V and J are TRBV5-4 and TRBJ1-1; 12 positions match TRBD1. The ends lost 4 bases at V and 5 bases at J; junction bases unmatched: 9. From germline, CDR1 is SGHNT and CDR2 YYREEE (reference sequence). The CDR3 has 16 residues.

V is TRBV25-1 and J is TRBJ1-2; 7 bases are a match to TRBD1. The CDR3 sequence is 15 residues long. Unmatched junction bases numbered 13, after V lost 4 bases and J lost 8 bases. CDR1 and CDR2 from the germline V gene are MGHDK and SYGVNS. The CDR3 DNA follows: TGTGCCAGCAGTGCCCGTTTGGGGCAGGGGGAAGGCTACACCTTC. It encodes CASSARLGQGEGYTF.

The sample holds one count of this clone. The CDR3 nucleotides read TGTGCCAGCAGTTTCGAGCCGGGCTACGAGCAGTACTTC. Its translation: CASSFEPGYEQYF. The chain recombines TRBV27 with TRBJ2-7, with D unresolved. The CDR3 is made up of 13 amino acids. Germline CDR1 and CDR2: MNHEY and SMNVEV (reference sequence). Trimming removed 3 bases from V and 3 bases from J, with 9 bases in between.

The chain couples TRBV11-2 to TRBJ2-1; 7 nucleotides line up with TRBD2. Germline V gene data show CDR1 as SGHAT and CDR2 as FQNNGV. J was trimmed by 5 bases and V by 5 bases; bases with no gene match: 3. There are 13 residues in the CDR3. DNA of the CDR3: TGTGCCAGCAGCCCGGGGGGAAACAATGAGCAGTTCTTC. It translates to CASSPGGNNEQFF.

This chain uses TRBV6-1 with TRBJ1-5; D possibly corresponds to TRBD1 (5 bases). CDR3 length: 14 amino acids. Trimming left V 1 base short and J 7 bases short, with 11 bases between. Germline lookup yields CDR1 MNHNS and CDR2 SASEGT. CDR3 amino acids: CASSEVQVGQPQHF. In nucleotides, the CDR3 is TGTGCCAGCAGTGAAGTACAGGTGGGGCAGCCCCAGCATTTT.

The chain has TRBV10-3 and TRBJ1-6, with TRBD1 matching 10 bases. Germline-derived CDR1 and CDR2 are ENHRY and SYGVKD. V shed 10 bases and J 5 bases; nucleotides not matched to a gene: 8. The CDR3 covers 15 residues. CDR3 in amino acids: CATKGTGENNSPLHF. The CDR3 region has the DNA TGTGCCACTAAGGGGACAGGGGAAAATAATTCACCCCTCCACTTT.

V usage is TRBV10-3 and J usage is TRBJ2-2; no clear D gene. The CDR3 runs to 13 residues. The germline V gene has CDR1 ENHRY and CDR2 SYGVKD. The V end lost 7 bases, the J end lost 3 bases, and 9 bases lay between the germline ends. The CDR3 region is CAIKPEYTGELFF. The CDR3 DNA reads as TGTGCCATCAAGCCGGAGTACACCGGGGAGCTGTTTTTT.

This chain uses TRBV7-3 with TRBJ2-3; D is possibly TRBD2 (6 bases). This CDR3 comprises 15 residues. Deletions cut 3 bases from V and 0 bases from J, with 10 bases between. CDR1 SGHTA and CDR2 FQGTGA come from the germline V gene. The CDR3 loop reads CASSFGGASTDTQYF. CDR3 nucleotide sequence: TGTGCCAGCAGCTTTGGAGGGGCTAGCACAGATACGCAGTATTTT.

The chain links TRBV6-1 to TRBJ1-6, with TRBD1 matching 9 bases. The CDR3 loop spans 17 amino acids. J lost 7 bases, V lost 4 bases, and 11 bases had no gene match. The V gene's germline CDR1 is MNHNS and CDR2 SASEGT. The CDR3 protein is CASSAGTGTEINSPLHF. The CDR3 nucleotides read TGTGCCAGCAGTGCCGGGACAGGGACCGAAATCAATTCACCCCTCCACTTT.

The rearrangement links TRBV15 to TRBJ1-5; no firm D call. The CDR3 runs 14 residues. The ends were cut back, 5 bases at V and 2 bases at J, with 10 bases in the middle. The germline V gene encodes CDR1 LNHNV and CDR2 YYDKDF (reference sequence). For the CDR3, the DNA is TGTGCCACCAGCTTTACAGTGGGCAATCAGCCCCAGCATTTT. It encodes CATSFTVGNQPQHF.

The V and J genes are TRBV11-1 and TRBJ2-7; TRBD1 matches at 8 bases. The germline gives CDR1 SGHAT, CDR2 FQDESV (reference sequence). The CDR3 is 13 residues long. V lost 6 bases to trimming and J lost 4 bases; unmatched junction nucleotides: 5. Here the CDR3 reads CASRPDRGYEQYF. CDR3 bases: TGTGCCAGCAGACCTGACAGGGGTTACGAGCAGTACTTC.

This chain uses TRBV21-1 with TRBJ1-2; the table calls TRBD1, which could not be checked here. TRBV21-1 is a pseudogene segment. CDR3 length: 16 residues. The CDR3 sequence: CASSRRDREEGYGYTF. In DNA form, the CDR3 reads TGTGCCAGCAGCCGTCGGGACAGGGAAGAGGGATATGGCTACACCTTC.

This clone has just one count. The rearrangement uses TRBV5-1 and TRBJ2-1; 8 positions agree with TRBD2. CDR3 length: 17 residues. J gave up 4 bases and V 4 bases, and 13 bases lay outside the gene matches. Germline CDR1 reads SGHRS; CDR2 reads YFSETQ. The CDR3 DNA sequence: TGCGCCAGCAGCCGGGCGGGAGCGGGAGCCGCATACAATGAGCAGTTCTTC. Translated, it gives CASSRAGAGAAYNEQFF.

Comment on this clone: Germline and junction disagree at one end, which may indicate a read error. V is TRBV7-7 and J is TRBJ1-3; 7 nucleotides agree with TRBD1. The CDR3 has 15 amino acids. Germline-derived CDR1 and CDR2 are SSHAT and FNYEAQ (reference sequence). The CDR3: CASSFEGAFGNTIYF. CDR3 bases: TGTGCTAGCAGCTTTGAGGGGGCCTTTGGAAACACCATATATTTT. The whole variable domain, remainder taken from reference TRBV7-7 and TRBJ1-3, is GAGVSQSPRYKVTKRGQDVTLRCDPISSHATLYWYQQALGQGPEFLTYFNYEAQPDKSGLPSDRFSAERPEGSISTLTIQRTEQRDSAMYRCASSFEGAFGNTIYFGEGSWLTVV.

The chain combines TRBV5-1 with TRBJ1-1; D is perhaps TRBD1 (5 bases). Per germline, CDR1 SGHRS and CDR2 YFSETQ. V was shortened by 4 bases and J by 6 bases, with 13 bases between the two germline ends. The CDR3 covers 13 residues. CDR3: CASSPGGIAEAFF. In nucleotides, the CDR3 is TGCGCCAGCAGCCCCGGGGGGATCGCTGAAGCTTTCTTT. Full variable domain (outside the CDR3, taken from reference TRBV5-1 and TRBJ1-1): KAGVTQTPRYLIKTRGQQVTLSCSPISGHRSVSWYQQTPGQGLQFLFEYFSETQRNKGNFPGRFSGRQFSNSRSEMNVSTLELGDSALYLCASSPGGIAEAFFGQGTRLTVV.

This sequence joins TRBV13 and TRBJ1-5; a possible D gene is TRBD1 (5 bases). Per the germline V gene, CDR1 is PRHDT and CDR2 is FYEKMQ (reference sequence). V lost 0 bases and J lost 2, with 14 bases in between. CDR3 size: 17 residues. The CDR3 here is CASSLGHRRGGNQPQHF. In DNA, the CDR3 is TGTGCCAGCAGCTTAGGACACCGGAGGGGAGGCAATCAGCCCCAGCATTTT.

The rearrangement links TRBV7-2 to TRBJ2-1; 11 bases line up with TRBD2. V trimming: 2 bases; J trimming: 12 bases; junction bases outside the gene matches: 9. Germline V CDR1 and CDR2: SGHTA, FQGNSA. This CDR3 has 15 residues. This chain's CDR3 is CASSLIGSGGAGQFF. In DNA form, the CDR3 reads TGTGCCAGCAGCTTAATCGGTAGCGGGGGGGCCGGGCAGTTCTTC. Using reference TRBV7-2 and TRBJ2-1 for the parts outside the CDR3, the full variable domain is GAGVSQSPSNKVTEKGKDVELRCDPISGHTALYWYRQSLGQGLEFLIYFQGNSAPDKSGLPSDRFSAERTGGSVSTLTIQRTQQEDSAVYLCASSLIGSGGAGQFFGPGTRLTVL.

This rearrangement joins TRBV18 to TRBJ2-7; D is perhaps TRBD2 (5 bases). Germline lookup yields CDR1 KGHSH and CDR2 LQKENI. With 9 bases removed from V and 6 bases from J, the gap between germline ends came to 21 bases. CDR3 size: 14 residues. The CDR3 coding sequence is TGTGCCAGTCACTACGGGGAAAAAAACTCCGAGCAGTACTTC. Translating gives CASHYGEKNSEQYF. Variable domain in full (rest from reference TRBV18 and TRBJ2-7): NAGVMQNPRHLVRRRGQEARLRCSPMKGHSHVYWYRQLPEEGLKFMVYLQKENIIDESGMPKERFSAEFPKEGPSILRIQQVVRGDSAAYFCASHYGEKNSEQYFGPGTRLTVT.